This TCR beta chain is from a study of blood T cell repertoires in COVID-19. Study details: Sites in the United States, Italy and Spain provided acute and convalescent COVID-19 samples.

J was trimmed by 7 bases and V by 6 bases; bases with no gene match: 14. The germline V gene encodes CDR1 SGDLS and CDR2 YYNGEE. The CDR3 loop spans 16 amino acids. As handled by the study authors: Reference gene primers were amplified, and this amplification served to estimate nucleated cell counts. The assay was immunoSEQ multiplex PCR, and TCRdb's table has in-frame clones only and misses some. The V and J calls and clone size are taken from that table; D and trimming were inferred from the DNA. The profile shows around 700,000 clones, over 80% of them singletons. What was sequenced was peripheral blood. The chain joins TRBV9 to TRBJ2-2; 8 bases fit TRBD2. The clonotype was recovered from a woman between 18 and 29 years old with acute or convalescent COVID-19. The CDR3 protein is CASTNPGTSLRGELFF. As DNA, the CDR3 is TGTGCCAGCACCAACCCCGGGACTAGTCTTCGCGGGGAGCTGTTTTTT. The whole variable domain, filled in from reference TRBV9 and TRBJ2-2, reads DSGVTQTPKHLITATGQRVTLRCSPRSGDLSVYWYQQSLDQGLQFLIQYYNGEERAKGNILERFSAQQFPDLHSELNLSSLELGDSALYFCASTNPGTSLRGELFFGEGSRLTVL.